The 5 T cell receptor beta chains given below trace back to one sample, sequenced in a study of identical twins' blood T cells. TCRdb reprocessed the 5' RACE reads with MiXCR, giving one entry per CDR3 protein. Of around 380,000 distinct CDR3 sequences listed, 28% are singletons. Specimen: PBMCs. These receptors all stem from a woman between 18 and 50 years old in good health.

With regard to this clonotype: A much more abundant neighbour one base away suggests this may be a read error. V usage is TRBV9 and J usage is TRBJ2-1; possibly TRBD2 for D (6 bases). The V end was cut by 4 bases, the J end by 6 bases, with 14 bases between. This CDR3 is 14 amino acids long. Germline CDR1 SGDLS, CDR2 YYNGEE. CDR3 amino acids: CASSRDSQGNEQFF. CDR3 sequence (DNA): TGTGCCAGCAGCCGGGACTCCCAAGGCAATGAGCAGTTCTTC.

This sequence joins TRBV9 and TRBJ2-1, with a possible D match to TRBD2 (5 bases). This CDR3 is 15 amino acids long. The ends were cut back, 2 bases at V and 9 bases at J, with 18 bases in the middle. Germline loops: CDR1 SGDLS, CDR2 YYNGEE. The CDR3 here is CASSVQATIGFEQFF. In nucleotides, the CDR3 is TGTGCCAGCAGCGTTCAAGCGACTATCGGATTTGAGCAGTTCTTC.

This clonotype showed up just a few times. The rearrangement links TRBV6-1 to TRBJ2-1, with D perhaps being TRBD1 or TRBD2 (5 bases each). V lost 4 bases and J lost 13, with 23 bases in between. This CDR3 has 15 amino acids. From germline, CDR1 is MNHNS and CDR2 SASEGT. This CDR3 reads CASSVAFPSGTQQFF. The CDR3 DNA sequence: TGTGCCAGCAGTGTTGCTTTCCCGTCGGGGACCCAACAGTTCTTC.

The chain couples TRBV29-1 to TRBJ1-2; 10 bases map to TRBD1. This CDR3 contains 15 residues. V gave up 7 bases and J gave up 6 bases; unmatched junction bases: 14. Germline V CDR1 and CDR2: SQVTM, ANQGSEA. In DNA, the CDR3 is TGCAGCGACCGGGACAGGGGAAAAAGGGGTCATGGCTACACCTTC. This codes for CSDRDRGKRGHGYTF.

This clonotype turned up a few times. CDR3 amino acids: CASSAGRNGTSRSHEQFF. CDR3 in DNA: TGTGCCAGCAGTGCAGGGAGGAACGGGACTAGTAGGTCCCATGAGCAGTTCTTC. The chain employs TRBV9 and TRBJ2-1, with 8 positions matching TRBD2. This CDR3 has 18 amino acids. In germline, CDR1 is SGDLS, CDR2 YYNGEE. V lost 5 bases to trimming and J lost 8 bases; unmatched junction nucleotides: 21.